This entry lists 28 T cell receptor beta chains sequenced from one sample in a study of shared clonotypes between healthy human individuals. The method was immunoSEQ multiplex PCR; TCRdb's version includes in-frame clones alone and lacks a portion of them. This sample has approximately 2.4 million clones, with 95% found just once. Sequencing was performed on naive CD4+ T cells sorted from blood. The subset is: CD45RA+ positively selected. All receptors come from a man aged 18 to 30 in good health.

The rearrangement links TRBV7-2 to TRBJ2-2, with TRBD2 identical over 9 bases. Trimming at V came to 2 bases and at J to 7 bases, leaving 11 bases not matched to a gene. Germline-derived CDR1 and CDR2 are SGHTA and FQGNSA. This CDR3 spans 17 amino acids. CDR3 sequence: CASSLLAGSAWDGELFF. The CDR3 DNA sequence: TGTGCCAGCAGCTTACTAGCGGGGAGTGCTTGGGACGGGGAGCTGTTTTTT.

CDR3 residues: CAWATGTGRSEKLFF. The DNA for the CDR3 is TGTGCCTGGGCTACCGGGACAGGGCGTAGCGAAAAACTGTTTTTT. V and J are TRBV30 and TRBJ1-4; 9 positions agree with TRBD1. Losses at the gene ends were 5 bases for V and 8 bases for J; bases not matched to a gene: 12. This CDR3 has 15 amino acids. CDR1 is GTSNPN, CDR2 SVGIG, per germline (reference sequence).

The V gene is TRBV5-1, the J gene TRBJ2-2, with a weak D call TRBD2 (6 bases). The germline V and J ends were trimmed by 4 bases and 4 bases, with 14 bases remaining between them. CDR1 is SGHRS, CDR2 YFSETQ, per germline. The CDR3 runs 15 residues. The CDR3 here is CASSQRLGSTGELFF. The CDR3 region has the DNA TGCGCCAGCAGCCAAAGACTAGGCTCCACCGGGGAGCTGTTTTTT.

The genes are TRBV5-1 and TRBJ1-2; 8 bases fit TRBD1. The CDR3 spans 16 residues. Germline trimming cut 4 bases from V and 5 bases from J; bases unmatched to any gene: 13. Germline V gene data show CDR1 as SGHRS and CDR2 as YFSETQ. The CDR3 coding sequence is TGCGCCAGCAGCCTGGGGTTGGACAGGGCGGCTTATGGCTACACCTTC. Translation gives CASSLGLDRAAYGYTF.

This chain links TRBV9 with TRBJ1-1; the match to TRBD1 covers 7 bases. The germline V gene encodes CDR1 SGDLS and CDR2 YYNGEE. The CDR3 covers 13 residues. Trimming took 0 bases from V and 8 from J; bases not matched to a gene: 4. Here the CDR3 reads CASSVDVTGEAFF. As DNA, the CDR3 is TGTGCCAGCAGCGTAGACGTGACAGGGGAAGCTTTCTTT.

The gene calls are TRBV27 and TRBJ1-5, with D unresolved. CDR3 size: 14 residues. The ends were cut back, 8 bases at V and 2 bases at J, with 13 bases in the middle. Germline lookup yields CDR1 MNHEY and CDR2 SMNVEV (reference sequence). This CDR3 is CASSGRQGNQPQHF. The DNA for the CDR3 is TGTGCCAGCTCCGGACGGCAGGGCAATCAGCCCCAGCATTTT.

DNA of the CDR3: TGTGCCAGCAGCTTTATATGGGGCCGTCAAGAGACCCAGTACTTC. This gives the protein CASSFIWGRQETQYF. This rearrangement joins TRBV5-4 to TRBJ2-5; a weak D match, TRBD1 (5 bases). The CDR3 consists of 15 residues. Trimming shortened V by 2 bases and J by 2 bases, and 13 bases separated the two germline ends. CDR1 and CDR2 from the germline V gene are SGHNT and YYREEE (reference sequence).

The DNA for the CDR3 is TGCAGCGTTGACAGGGCAGAGACCCAGTACTTC. It translates to CSVDRAETQYF. The chain combines TRBV29-1 with TRBJ2-5; D is possibly TRBD1 (5 bases). Trimming pared 3 bases from V and 4 bases from J, leaving 6 bases between. The CDR3 length is 11 residues. The germline gives CDR1 SQVTM, CDR2 ANQGSEA.

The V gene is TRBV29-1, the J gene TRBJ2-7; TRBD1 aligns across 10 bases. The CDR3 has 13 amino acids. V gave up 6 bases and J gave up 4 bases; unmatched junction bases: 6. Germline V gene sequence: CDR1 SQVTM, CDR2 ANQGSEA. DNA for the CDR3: TGCAGCGTCTCCGGGACAGGGGCATACGAGCAGTACTTC. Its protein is CSVSGTGAYEQYF.

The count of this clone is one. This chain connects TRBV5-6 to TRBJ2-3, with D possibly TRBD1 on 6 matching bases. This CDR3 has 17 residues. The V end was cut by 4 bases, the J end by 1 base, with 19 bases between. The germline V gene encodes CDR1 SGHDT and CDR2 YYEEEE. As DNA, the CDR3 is TGTGCCAGCAGCGGTATTTCCGGGACATTGGGCACAGATACGCAGTATTTT. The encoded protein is CASSGISGTLGTDTQYF.

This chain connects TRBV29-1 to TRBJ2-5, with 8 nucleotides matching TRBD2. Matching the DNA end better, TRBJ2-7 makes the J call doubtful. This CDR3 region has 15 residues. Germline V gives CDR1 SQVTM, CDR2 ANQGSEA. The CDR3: CSVEWRGDYSYEQYF. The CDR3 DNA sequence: TGCAGCGTTGAATGGCGGGGGGACTACTCCTACGAGCAGTACTTC.

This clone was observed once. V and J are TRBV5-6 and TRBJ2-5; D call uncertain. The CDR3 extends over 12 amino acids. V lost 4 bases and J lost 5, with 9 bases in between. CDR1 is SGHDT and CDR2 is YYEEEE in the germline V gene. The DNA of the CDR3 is TGTGCCAGCAGCCTGAGCCGGGAGACCCAGTACTTC. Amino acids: CASSLSRETQYF.

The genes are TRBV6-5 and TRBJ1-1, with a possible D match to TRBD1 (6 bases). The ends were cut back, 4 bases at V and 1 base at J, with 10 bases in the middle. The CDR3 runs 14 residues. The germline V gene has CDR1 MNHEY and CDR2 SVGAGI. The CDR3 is CASSFQGRNTEAFF. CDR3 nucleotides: TGTGCCAGCAGTTTTCAGGGGAGGAACACTGAAGCTTTCTTT.

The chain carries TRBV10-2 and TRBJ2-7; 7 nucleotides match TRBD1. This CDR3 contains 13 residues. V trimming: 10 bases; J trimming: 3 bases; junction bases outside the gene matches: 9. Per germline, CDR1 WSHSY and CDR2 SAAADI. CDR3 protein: CATRSAGGYEQYF. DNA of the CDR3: TGCGCCACCCGATCAGCAGGGGGCTACGAGCAGTACTTC.

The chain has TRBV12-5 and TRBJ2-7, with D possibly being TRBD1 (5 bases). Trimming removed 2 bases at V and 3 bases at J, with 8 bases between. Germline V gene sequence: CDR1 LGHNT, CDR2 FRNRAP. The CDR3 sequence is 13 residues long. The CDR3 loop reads CASGLTGVYEQYF. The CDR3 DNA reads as TGTGCTAGTGGTTTGACAGGAGTCTACGAGCAGTACTTC.

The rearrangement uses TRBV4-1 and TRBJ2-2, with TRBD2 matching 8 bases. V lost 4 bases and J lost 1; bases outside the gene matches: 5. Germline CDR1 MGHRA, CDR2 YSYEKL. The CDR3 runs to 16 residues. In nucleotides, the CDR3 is TGCGCCAGCAGCCCTACTAGCGGACTGAACACCGGGGAGCTGTTTTTT. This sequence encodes CASSPTSGLNTGELFF.

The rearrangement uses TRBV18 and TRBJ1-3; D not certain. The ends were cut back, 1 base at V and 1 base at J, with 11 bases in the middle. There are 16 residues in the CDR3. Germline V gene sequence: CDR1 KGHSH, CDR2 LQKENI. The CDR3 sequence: CASSPLPDGSGNTIYF. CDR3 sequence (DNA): TGTGCCAGCTCACCACTCCCGGACGGATCTGGAAACACCATATATTTT. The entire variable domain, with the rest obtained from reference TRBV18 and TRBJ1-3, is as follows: NAGVMQNPRHLVRRRGQEARLRCSPMKGHSHVYWYRQLPEEGLKFMVYLQKENIIDESGMPKERFSAEFPKEGPSILRIQQVVRGDSAAYFCASSPLPDGSGNTIYFGEGSWLTVV.

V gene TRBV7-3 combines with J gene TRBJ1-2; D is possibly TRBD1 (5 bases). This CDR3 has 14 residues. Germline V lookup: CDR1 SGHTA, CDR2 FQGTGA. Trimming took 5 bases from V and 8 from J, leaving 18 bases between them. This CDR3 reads CASSPTGGLRGYTF. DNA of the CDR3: TGTGCCAGCAGCCCTACAGGAGGATTGCGAGGCTACACCTTC.

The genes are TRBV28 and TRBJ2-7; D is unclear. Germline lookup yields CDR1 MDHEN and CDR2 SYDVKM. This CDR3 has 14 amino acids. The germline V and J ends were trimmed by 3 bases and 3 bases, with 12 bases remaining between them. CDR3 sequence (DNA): TGTGCCAGCAGTTTCACTGAACGTAACTACGAGCAGTACTTC. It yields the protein CASSFTERNYEQYF. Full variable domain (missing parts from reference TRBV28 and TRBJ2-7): DVKVTQSSRYLVKRTGEKVFLECVQDMDHENMFWYRQDPGLGLRLIYFSYDVKMKEKGDIPEGYSVSREKKERFSLILESASTNQTSMYLCASSFTERNYEQYFGPGTRLTVT.

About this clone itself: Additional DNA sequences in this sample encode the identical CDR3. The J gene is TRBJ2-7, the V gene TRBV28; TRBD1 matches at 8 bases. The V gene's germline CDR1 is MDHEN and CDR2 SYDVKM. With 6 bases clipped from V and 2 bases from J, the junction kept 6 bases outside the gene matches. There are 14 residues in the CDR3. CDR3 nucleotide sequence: TGTGCCAGCAGCACAGGGGGTGATACCTACGAGCAGTACTTC. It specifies CASSTGGDTYEQYF.

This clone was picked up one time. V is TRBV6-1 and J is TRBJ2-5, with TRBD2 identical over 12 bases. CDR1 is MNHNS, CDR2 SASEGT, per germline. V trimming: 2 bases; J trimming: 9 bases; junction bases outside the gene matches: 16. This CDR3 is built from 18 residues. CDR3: CASSERGASGGAREAQYF. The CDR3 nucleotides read TGTGCCAGCAGTGAACGGGGAGCTAGCGGGGGGGCCAGGGAGGCCCAGTACTTC.

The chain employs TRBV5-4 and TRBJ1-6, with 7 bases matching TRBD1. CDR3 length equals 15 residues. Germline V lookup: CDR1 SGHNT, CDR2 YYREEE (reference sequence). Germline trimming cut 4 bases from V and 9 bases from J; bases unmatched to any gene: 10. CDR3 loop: CASSHADRAGSPLHF. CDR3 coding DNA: TGTGCCAGCAGCCACGCCGACAGGGCAGGTTCACCCCTCCACTTT.

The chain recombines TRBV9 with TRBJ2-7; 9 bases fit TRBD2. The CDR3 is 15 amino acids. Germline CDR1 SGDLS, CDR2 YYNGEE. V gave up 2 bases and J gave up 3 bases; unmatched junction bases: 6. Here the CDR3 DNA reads TGTGCCAGCAGCGTTACCGGGACTAGCCTCTACGAGCAGTACTTC. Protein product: CASSVTGTSLYEQYF.

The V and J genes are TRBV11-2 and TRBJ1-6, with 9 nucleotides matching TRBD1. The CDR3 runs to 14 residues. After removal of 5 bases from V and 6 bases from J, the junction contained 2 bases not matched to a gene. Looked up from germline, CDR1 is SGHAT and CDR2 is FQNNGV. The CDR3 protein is CASSVGQGNSPLHF. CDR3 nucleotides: TGTGCCAGCAGCGTGGGACAGGGTAATTCACCCCTCCACTTT.

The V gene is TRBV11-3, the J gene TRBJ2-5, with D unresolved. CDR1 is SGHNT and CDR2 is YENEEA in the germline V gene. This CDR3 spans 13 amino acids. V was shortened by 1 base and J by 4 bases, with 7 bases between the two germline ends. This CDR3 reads CASSLAGPETQYF. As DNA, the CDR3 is TGTGCCAGCAGCTTAGCGGGCCCAGAGACCCAGTACTTC.

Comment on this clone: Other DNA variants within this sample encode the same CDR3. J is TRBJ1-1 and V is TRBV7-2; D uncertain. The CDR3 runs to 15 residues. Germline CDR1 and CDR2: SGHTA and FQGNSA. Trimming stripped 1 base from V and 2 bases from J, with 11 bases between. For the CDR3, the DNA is TGTGCCAGCAGCTTAGTTGCAGGAGCTAACACTGAAGCTTTCTTT. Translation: CASSLVAGANTEAFF. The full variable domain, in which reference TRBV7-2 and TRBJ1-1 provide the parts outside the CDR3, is GAGVSQSPSNKVTEKGKDVELRCDPISGHTALYWYRQSLGQGLEFLIYFQGNSAPDKSGLPSDRFSAERTGGSVSTLTIQRTQQEDSAVYLCASSLVAGANTEAFFGQGTRLTVV.

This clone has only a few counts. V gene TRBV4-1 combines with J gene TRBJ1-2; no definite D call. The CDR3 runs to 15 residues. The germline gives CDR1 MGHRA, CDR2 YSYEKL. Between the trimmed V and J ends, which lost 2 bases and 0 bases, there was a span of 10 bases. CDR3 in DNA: TGCGCCAGCAGCCAATCAGGTCCAGCTAACTATGGCTACACCTTC. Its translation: CASSQSGPANYGYTF.

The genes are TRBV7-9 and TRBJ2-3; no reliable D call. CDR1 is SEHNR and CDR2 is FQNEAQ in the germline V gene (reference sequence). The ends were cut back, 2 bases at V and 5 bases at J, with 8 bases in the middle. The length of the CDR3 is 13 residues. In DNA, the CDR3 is TGTGCCAGCAGCTTATCCAACCTAGATACGCAGTATTTT. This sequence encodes CASSLSNLDTQYF.